The sequence of this TCR beta chain was determined in a study of blood T cells in healthy people across ages. Primers used in a second PCR of about 7 to 12 cycles were a sample-barcoded 5' primer and a J-beta primer mix. Each CDR3 protein is one row after TCRdb ran MiXCR on the 5' RACE reads. The sample yields roughly 1,500,000 distinct CDR3 sequences, roughly 45% seen once. A few counts support this clonotype. V lost 1 base, J lost 5 bases, and 22 bases stayed unmatched. The CDR3 runs 23 residues. Germline V gene sequence: CDR1 LNHNV, CDR2 YYDKDF (reference sequence). What was sequenced was blood. This sequence was found in a woman between 18 and 29 years old in good health. The chain recombines TRBV15 with TRBJ2-1; TRBD2 matches at 14 bases. This CDR3 is CATSRVKTGKGLAGGHYDNEQFF. DNA of the CDR3: TGTGCCACCAGCAGAGTAAAGACAGGTAAAGGACTAGCGGGAGGTCACTACGACAATGAGCAGTTCTTC.